This T cell receptor beta chain derives from a study of T cell changes during pregnancy in multiple sclerosis. Some clones are missing from TCRdb's copy, which holds only in-frame ones; the method was immunoSEQ multiplex PCR. The table has under 55,000 clones, roughly nine tenths seen once; the top ten hold 10%. The sequencing here drew on CD8+ T cells from peripheral blood mononuclear cells, taken after pregnancy. The sequence came from a female donor with multiple sclerosis, enrolled in a pregnancy study.

CDR3 coding DNA: TGCGCCAGCAGTCAAACGTTGGGGGCACGGGGCACTGAAGCTTTCTTT. Protein: CASSQTLGARGTEAFF. This chain links TRBV4-1 with TRBJ1-1; a possible D gene is TRBD1 (6 bases). V lost 6 bases and J 4 bases, leaving 21 bases between the germline ends. The CDR3 totals 16 residues. Germline V CDR1 and CDR2: MGHRA, YSYEKL.